This T cell receptor beta chain was obtained from a study of cytomegalovirus exposure and HLA in healthy donors. Findings and limits, study-wide: A later analysis showed TCR association rates differing by HLA locus, peaking at DRB1 and lowest at HLA-C. As immune exposure information, only CMV serostatus was available. In a later analysis, an Asian-associated ancestry cluster reportedly showed fewer N-insertions than the roughly 700-donor mean. According to reports, the classifier identified cytomegalovirus status with high specificity and sensitivity.

About this clone itself: Its antigen remains unidentified.

The PCR contained 60 Vbeta and 13 Jbeta primers. Clones were read by immunoSEQ multiplex PCR, and TCRdb kept only the in-frame ones, dropping some. Its clone listing holds roughly 34,000 clones. V lost 1 base to trimming and J lost 0 bases, with 9 bases between them. Per germline, CDR1 LNHDA and CDR2 SQIVND (reference sequence). The CDR3 loop spans 16 amino acids. The receptor was derived from a woman in her forties in good health and CMV-seropositive. Sequenced: PBMCs. The chain employs TRBV19 and TRBJ1-4, with D hard to call. The CDR3 spells CASSIVFSATNEKLFF. Written as DNA, the CDR3 is TGTGCCAGTAGTATAGTGTTTAGTGCAACTAATGAAAAACTGTTTTTT.